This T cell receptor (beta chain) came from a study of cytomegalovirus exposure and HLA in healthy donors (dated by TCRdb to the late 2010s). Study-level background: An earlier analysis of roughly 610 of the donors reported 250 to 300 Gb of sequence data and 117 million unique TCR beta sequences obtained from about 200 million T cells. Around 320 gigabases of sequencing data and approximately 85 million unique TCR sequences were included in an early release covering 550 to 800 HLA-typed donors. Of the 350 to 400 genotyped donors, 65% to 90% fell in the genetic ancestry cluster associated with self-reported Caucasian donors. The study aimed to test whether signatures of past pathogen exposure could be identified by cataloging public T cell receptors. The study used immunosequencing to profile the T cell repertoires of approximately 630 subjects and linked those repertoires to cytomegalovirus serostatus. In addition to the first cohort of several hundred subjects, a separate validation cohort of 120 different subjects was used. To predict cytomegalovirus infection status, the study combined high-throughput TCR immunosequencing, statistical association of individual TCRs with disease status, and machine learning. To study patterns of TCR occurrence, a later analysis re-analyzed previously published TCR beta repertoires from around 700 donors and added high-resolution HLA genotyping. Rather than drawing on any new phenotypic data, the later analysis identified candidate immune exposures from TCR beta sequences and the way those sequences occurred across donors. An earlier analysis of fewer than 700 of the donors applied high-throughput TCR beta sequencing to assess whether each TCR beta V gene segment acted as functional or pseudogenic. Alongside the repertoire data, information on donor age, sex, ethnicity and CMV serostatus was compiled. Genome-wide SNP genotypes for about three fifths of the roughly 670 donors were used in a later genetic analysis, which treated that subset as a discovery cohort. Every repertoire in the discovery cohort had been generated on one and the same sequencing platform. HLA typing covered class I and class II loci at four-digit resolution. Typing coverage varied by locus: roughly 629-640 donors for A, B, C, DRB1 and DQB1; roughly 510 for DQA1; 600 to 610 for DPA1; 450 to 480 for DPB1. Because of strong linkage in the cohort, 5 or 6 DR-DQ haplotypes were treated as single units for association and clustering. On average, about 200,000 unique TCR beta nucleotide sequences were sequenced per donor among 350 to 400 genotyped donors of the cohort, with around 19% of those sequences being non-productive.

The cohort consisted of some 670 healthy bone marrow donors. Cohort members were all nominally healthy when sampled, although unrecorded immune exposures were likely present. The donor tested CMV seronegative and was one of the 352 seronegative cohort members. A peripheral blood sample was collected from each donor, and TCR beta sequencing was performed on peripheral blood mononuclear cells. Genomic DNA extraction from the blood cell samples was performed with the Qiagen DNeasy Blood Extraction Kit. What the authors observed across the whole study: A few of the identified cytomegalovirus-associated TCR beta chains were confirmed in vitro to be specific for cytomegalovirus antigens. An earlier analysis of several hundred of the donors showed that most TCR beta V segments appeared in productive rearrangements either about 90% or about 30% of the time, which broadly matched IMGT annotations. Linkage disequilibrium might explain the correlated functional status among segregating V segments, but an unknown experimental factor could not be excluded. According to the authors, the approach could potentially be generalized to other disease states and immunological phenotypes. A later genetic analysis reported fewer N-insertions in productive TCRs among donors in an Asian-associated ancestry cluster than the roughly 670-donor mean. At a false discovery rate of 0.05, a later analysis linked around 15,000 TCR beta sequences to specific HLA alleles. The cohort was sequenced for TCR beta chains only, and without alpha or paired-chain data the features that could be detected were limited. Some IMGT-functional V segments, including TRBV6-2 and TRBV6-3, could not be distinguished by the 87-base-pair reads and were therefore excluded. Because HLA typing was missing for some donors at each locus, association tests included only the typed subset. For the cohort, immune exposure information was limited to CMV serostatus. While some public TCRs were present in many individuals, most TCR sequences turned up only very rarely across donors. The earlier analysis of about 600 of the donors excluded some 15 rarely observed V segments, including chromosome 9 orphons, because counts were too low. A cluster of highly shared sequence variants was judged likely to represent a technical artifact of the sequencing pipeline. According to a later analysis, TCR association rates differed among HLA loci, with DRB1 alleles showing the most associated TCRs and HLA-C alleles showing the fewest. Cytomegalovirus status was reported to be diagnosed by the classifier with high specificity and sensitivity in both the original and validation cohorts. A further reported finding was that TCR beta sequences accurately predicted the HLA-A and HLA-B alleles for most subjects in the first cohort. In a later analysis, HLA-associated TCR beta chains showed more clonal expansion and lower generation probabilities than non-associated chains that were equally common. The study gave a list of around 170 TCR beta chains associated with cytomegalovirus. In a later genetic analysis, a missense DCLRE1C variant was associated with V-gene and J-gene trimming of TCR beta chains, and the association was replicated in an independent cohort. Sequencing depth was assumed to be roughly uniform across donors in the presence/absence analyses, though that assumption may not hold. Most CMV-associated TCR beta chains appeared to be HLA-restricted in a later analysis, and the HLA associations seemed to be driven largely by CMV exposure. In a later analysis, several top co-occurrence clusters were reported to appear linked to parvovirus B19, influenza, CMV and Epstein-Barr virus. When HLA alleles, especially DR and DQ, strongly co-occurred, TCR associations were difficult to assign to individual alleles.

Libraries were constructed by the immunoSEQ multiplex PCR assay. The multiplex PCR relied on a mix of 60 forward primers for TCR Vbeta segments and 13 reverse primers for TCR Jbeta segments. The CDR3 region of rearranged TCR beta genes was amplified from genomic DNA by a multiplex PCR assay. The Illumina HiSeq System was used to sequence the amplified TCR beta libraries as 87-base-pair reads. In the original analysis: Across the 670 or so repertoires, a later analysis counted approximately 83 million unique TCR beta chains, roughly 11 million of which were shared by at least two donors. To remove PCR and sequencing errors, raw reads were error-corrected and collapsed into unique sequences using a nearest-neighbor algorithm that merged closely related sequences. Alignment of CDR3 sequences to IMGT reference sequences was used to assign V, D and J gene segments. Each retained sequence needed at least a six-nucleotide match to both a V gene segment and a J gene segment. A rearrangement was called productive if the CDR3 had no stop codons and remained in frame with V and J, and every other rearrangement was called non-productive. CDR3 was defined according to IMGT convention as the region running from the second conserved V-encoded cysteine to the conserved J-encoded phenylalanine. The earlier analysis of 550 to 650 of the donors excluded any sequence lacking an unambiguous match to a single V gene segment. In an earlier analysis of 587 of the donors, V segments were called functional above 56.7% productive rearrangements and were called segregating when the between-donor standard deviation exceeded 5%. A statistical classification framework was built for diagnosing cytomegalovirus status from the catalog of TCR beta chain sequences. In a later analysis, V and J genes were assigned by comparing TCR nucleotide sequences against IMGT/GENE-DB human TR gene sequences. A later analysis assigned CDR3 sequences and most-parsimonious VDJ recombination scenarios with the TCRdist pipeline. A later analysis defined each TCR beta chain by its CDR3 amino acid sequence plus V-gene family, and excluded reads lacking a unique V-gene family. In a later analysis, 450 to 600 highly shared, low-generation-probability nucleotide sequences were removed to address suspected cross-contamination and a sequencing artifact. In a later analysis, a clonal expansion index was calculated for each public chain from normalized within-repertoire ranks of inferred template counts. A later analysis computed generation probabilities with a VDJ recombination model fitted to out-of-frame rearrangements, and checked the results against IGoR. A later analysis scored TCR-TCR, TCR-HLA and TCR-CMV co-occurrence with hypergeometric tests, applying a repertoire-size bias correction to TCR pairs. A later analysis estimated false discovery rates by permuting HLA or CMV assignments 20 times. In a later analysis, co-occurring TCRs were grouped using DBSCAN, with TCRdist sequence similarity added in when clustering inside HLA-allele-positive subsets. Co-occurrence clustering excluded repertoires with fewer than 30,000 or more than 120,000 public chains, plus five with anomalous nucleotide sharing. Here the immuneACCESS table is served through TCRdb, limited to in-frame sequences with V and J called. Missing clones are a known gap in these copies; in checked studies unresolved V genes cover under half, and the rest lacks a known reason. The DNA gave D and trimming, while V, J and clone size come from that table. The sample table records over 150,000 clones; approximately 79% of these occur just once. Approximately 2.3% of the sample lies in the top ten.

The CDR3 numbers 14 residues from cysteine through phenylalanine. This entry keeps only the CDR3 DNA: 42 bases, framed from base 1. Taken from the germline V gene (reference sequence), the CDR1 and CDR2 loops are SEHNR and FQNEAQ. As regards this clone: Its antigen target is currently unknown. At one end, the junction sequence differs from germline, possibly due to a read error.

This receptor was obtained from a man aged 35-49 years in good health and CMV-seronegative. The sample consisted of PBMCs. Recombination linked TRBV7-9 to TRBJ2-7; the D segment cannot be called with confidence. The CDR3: CSSSLAGASYEQYF. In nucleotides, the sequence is TGTTCCAGCAGCTTAGCAGGAGCCTCCTACGAGCAGTACTTC.